Sequencing of this TCR beta chain was carried out in a study of response to subunit inactivated influenza vaccine. This clonotype has at least ten counts. What it binds is not known. The CDR3 totals 17 residues. The V end lost 6 bases, the J end lost 0 bases, and 18 bases lay between the germline ends. Germline V gene sequence: CDR1 ENHRY, CDR2 SYGVKD. Points from the study as a whole: It was the authors' suggestion that each seasonal influenza vaccination recruits few new T cells.

Via MiXCR, TCRdb re-called the RT-PCR reads, giving one row per CDR3 protein. The data contain fewer than 600,000 distinct CDR3 sequences, roughly 7.6% of them singletons. The input for sequencing was PBMCs from blood, taken 23 to 25 months after vaccination. The receptor comes from a man between 50 and 70 years old who received an inactivated influenza vaccine. The J gene is TRBJ1-3, the V gene TRBV10-3, with D possibly matching TRBD1 (5 bases). This chain's CDR3 is CAIRVDGRTPSGNTIYF. CDR3 DNA: TGTGCCATCAGGGTGGACGGACGGACACCCTCTGGAAACACCATATATTTT.